This T cell receptor (beta chain) was captured by sequencing in a study of human T cells and chemical hapten exposure. On the study more broadly: DPC at 0.01% went onto the upper back in patch tests, read at 6 days.

Library preparation tagged each individual cDNA molecule with a unique molecular identifier. TCRdb reprocessed the RACE reads with MiXCR, giving one entry per CDR3 protein. The sample yields about 110,000 distinct CDR3 sequences, approximately 12% seen once. The time point was: pre-sensitization, week 0. Treatment in this sample: therapeutic diphenylcyclopropenone sensitization with weekly scalp DPC. Unseparated into fractions, whole blood served as the source from which total RNA was extracted. V dropped 2 bases and J dropped 10 bases, with 12 bases sitting between them. CDR3 length equals 14 residues.

This material consisted of whole blood, taken in connection with sensitization to the hapten diphenylcyclopropenone (DPC). The source of this sequence is a woman aged 45-59 years with alopecia areata. Some clones in this sample may be carry-over from other donors' samples. The rearrangement joins TRBV12-3 or TRBV12-4 to TRBJ1-6; possible D gene TRBD1, 5 bases. The CDR3: CASSLMDITSPLHF. Here the CDR3 DNA reads TGTGCCAGCAGTTTAATGGACATAACGTCACCCCTCCACTTT.